The 30 T cell receptor beta chains presented below share a single source sample, sequenced in a study of PD-1 blockade in classical Hodgkin lymphoma. Time point: cycle 4 day 1 (C4D1), after 6 weeks of nivolumab. Autologous stem cell transplantation was followed by relapse in every patient, and brentuximab vedotin exposure varied. The data were produced by immunoSEQ multiplex PCR, yet TCRdb's version contains in-frame clones alone and is incomplete. Of 28,000 or so clones in the sample, about 72% were seen once. The source material was peripheral blood mononuclear cells (PBMCs), sampled before the fourth cycle of nivolumab. Source of these receptors: a human donor with classical Hodgkin lymphoma.

This clone is deemed medium-sized (0.01 to 0.1%). The chain is built from TRBV14 and TRBJ1-4; D ambiguous. The germline V and J ends were trimmed by 0 bases and 8 bases, with 4 bases remaining between them. The CDR3 contains 12 residues. Germline assignment: CDR1 SGHDN and CDR2 FVKESK. CDR3 sequence (DNA): TGTGCCAGCAGCCAAGAACGGGAAAAACTGTTTTTT. It is translated as CASSQEREKLFF.

By frequency in the sample, this clone is medium-sized. V gene TRBV2 combines with J gene TRBJ1-4; maybe TRBD1 (6 bases). CDR3 size: 15 residues. The germline V gene encodes CDR1 SNHLY and CDR2 FYNNEI. Trimming removed 6 bases at V and 3 bases at J, with 14 bases between. Here the CDR3 reads CASRDGQNSNEKLFF. CDR3 sequence (DNA): TGTGCCAGCAGGGACGGACAGAACTCTAATGAAAAACTGTTTTTT.

The V gene is TRBV5-1, the J gene TRBJ2-1; the match to TRBD2 covers 11 bases. There are 16 residues in the CDR3. V was pared by 1 base and J by 2 bases, with 2 bases of the junction left unmatched. Germline assignment: CDR1 SGHRS and CDR2 YFSETQ. CDR3 sequence reads: CASSLIAGGTYNEQFF. The CDR3 region has the DNA TGCGCCAGCAGCTTGATAGCGGGAGGGACCTACAATGAGCAGTTCTTC. The whole variable domain, filled in from reference TRBV5-1 and TRBJ2-1, reads KAGVTQTPRYLIKTRGQQVTLSCSPISGHRSVSWYQQTPGQGLQFLFEYFSETQRNKGNFPGRFSGRQFSNSRSEMNVSTLELGDSALYLCASSLIAGGTYNEQFFGPGTRLTVL.

A word on this clone: Possible read error: a much larger clone is one base away. J is TRBJ2-1 and V is TRBV12-5; D might be TRBD1 or TRBD2, each matching 7 bases. Germline V gene sequence: CDR1 LGHNT, CDR2 FRNRAP. Deletions cut 7 bases from V and 7 bases from J, with 29 bases between. CDR3 length: 18 amino acids. CDR3 DNA sequence: TGTGCTAGTGATGCGGGACAGAGCTCGGGGGGCGTTTGGAATGAGCAGTTCTTC. It encodes CASDAGQSSGGVWNEQFF.

The chain combines TRBV28 with TRBJ1-1, with TRBD1 identical over 10 bases. V trimming: 6 bases; J trimming: 7 bases; junction bases outside the gene matches: 11. This CDR3 has 15 residues. Germline V gives CDR1 MDHEN, CDR2 SYDVKM. CDR3 DNA: TGTGCCAGCAGATGGGGACAGGGGCCAAATGGTGAAGCTTTCTTT. Its translation: CASRWGQGPNGEAFF.

This chain joins TRBV5-1 and TRBJ2-4; TRBD2 agrees at 9 bases. V dropped 0 bases and J dropped 7; count of bases not matched to a gene: 14. This CDR3 has 18 amino acids. Germline V gene data show CDR1 as SGHRS and CDR2 as YFSETQ. CDR3 protein: CASSLGPLDLAGGNIQYF. The CDR3 DNA is TGCGCCAGCAGCTTGGGCCCCCTGGATCTGGCGGGGGGGAACATTCAGTACTTC.

The rearrangement joins TRBV9 to TRBJ2-3, with D tentatively TRBD1 or TRBD2 (5 bases each). V was clipped by 4 bases and J by 8 bases, with 26 bases between them. The CDR3 is 17 residues long. Germline CDR1 and CDR2: SGDLS and YYNGEE. The chain's CDR3 is CASSPLVGAVGQGTQYF. In nucleotides, the CDR3 is TGTGCCAGCAGCCCACTGGTCGGGGCAGTGGGGCAAGGTACGCAGTATTTT.

CDR3 DNA: TGTGCCAGCAGCCGCTGGGGGGGCCAAGAGACCCAGTACTTC. Translating gives CASSRWGGQETQYF. This sequence joins TRBV7-2 and TRBJ2-5; TRBD2 aligns across 7 bases. V lost 5 bases, J lost 1 base, and 4 bases stayed unmatched. Germline lookup yields CDR1 SGHTA and CDR2 FQGNSA. CDR3 length equals 14 residues. Full variable domain (outside the CDR3, taken from reference TRBV7-2 and TRBJ2-5): GAGVSQSPSNKVTEKGKDVELRCDPISGHTALYWYRQSLGQGLEFLIYFQGNSAPDKSGLPSDRFSAERTGGSVSTLTIQRTQQEDSAVYLCASSRWGGQETQYFGPGTRLLVL.

CDR3 protein: CASSWGQGAREQYF. The CDR3 DNA reads as TGTGCCAGCAGCTGGGGACAGGGCGCGCGGGAGCAGTACTTC. The chain links TRBV7-8 to TRBJ2-7; TRBD1 aligns across 9 bases. V lost 4 bases and J lost 7; bases outside the gene matches: 8. The CDR3 totals 14 residues. In germline, CDR1 is SGHVS, CDR2 FQNEAQ.

Judged by abundance, this clone is medium-sized. Other DNA sequences in the sample encode the same CDR3. The V gene is TRBV4-3, the J gene TRBJ2-7; D is perhaps TRBD2 (5 bases). Germline CDR1 is LGHNA and CDR2 is YSLEER. CDR3 size: 13 residues. Trimming pared 1 base from V and 1 base from J, leaving 5 bases between. CDR3 in amino acids: CASSQGRSYEQYF. The CDR3 coding sequence is TGCGCCAGCAGCCAAGGGAGGTCCTACGAGCAGTACTTC.

This clone was observed a handful of times. This sequence joins TRBV7-9 and TRBJ1-1; D is perhaps TRBD1 (6 bases). The CDR3 runs 11 residues. In germline, CDR1 is SEHNR, CDR2 FQNEAQ (reference sequence). Trimming took off 10 bases at V and 8 bases at J, with 14 bases between the two ends. The CDR3 sequence is CAIVTGTEAFF. CDR3 sequence (DNA): TGTGCCATCGTAACAGGGACCGAAGCTTTCTTT.

The chain uses TRBV27 and TRBJ2-2, with D perhaps matching TRBD1 or TRBD2 (5 bases each). Per germline, CDR1 MNHEY and CDR2 SMNVEV (reference sequence). V lost 8 bases and J 0 bases, leaving 13 bases between the germline ends. The CDR3 loop spans 15 amino acids. CDR3 region: CASRLGTANTGELFF. The CDR3 DNA sequence: TGTGCCAGCCGGCTGGGGACGGCGAACACCGGGGAGCTGTTTTTT.

The CDR3 loop is CASSLGVVAEAFF. In DNA form, the CDR3 reads TGTGCCAGCTCACTCGGTGTGGTGGCTGAAGCTTTCTTT. The chain carries TRBV18 and TRBJ1-1; no definite D call. Germline V gene lookup returns CDR1 KGHSH and CDR2 LQKENI. The germline V and J ends were trimmed by 4 bases and 6 bases, with 12 bases remaining between them. This CDR3 spans 13 amino acids.

The chain has TRBV5-1 and TRBJ1-4; no firm D call. This CDR3 contains 14 residues. The germline gives CDR1 SGHRS, CDR2 YFSETQ. V was cut by 0 bases and J by 0 bases, with 3 bases left in between. The chain's CDR3 is CASSLGATNEKLFF. The CDR3 DNA follows: TGCGCCAGCAGCTTGGGGGCAACTAATGAAAAACTGTTTTTT. The variable domain in full, completed from reference TRBV5-1 and TRBJ1-4, reads KAGVTQTPRYLIKTRGQQVTLSCSPISGHRSVSWYQQTPGQGLQFLFEYFSETQRNKGNFPGRFSGRQFSNSRSEMNVSTLELGDSALYLCASSLGATNEKLFFGSGTQLSVL.

The chain has TRBV4-2 and TRBJ2-7; TRBD2 aligns across 10 bases. The CDR3 runs to 16 residues. Losses at the gene ends were 3 bases for V and 0 bases for J; bases not matched to a gene: 5. Germline V gene lookup returns CDR1 LGHNA and CDR2 YNFKEQ. The CDR3, as DNA: TGTGCCAGCAGCCAGGCTAGCGGGGGCCTCTCCTACGAGCAGTACTTC. As protein: CASSQASGGLSYEQYF.

This chain links TRBV7-9 with TRBJ2-1, with D perhaps TRBD1 or TRBD2 (5 bases each). Germline CDR1 SEHNR, CDR2 FQNEAQ (reference sequence). V was clipped by 5 bases and J by 12 bases, with 11 bases between them. The CDR3 length is 11 residues. CDR3 sequence (DNA): TGTGCCAGCAGCCAAGAGGGGTTGCAGTTCTTC. Its protein is CASSQEGLQFF.

The V and J genes are TRBV5-1 and TRBJ2-1, with 8 bases lining up with TRBD2. V shed 3 bases and J 7 bases; nucleotides not matched to a gene: 12. The germline CDR1 and CDR2 sequences are SGHRS and YFSETQ. CDR3 length: 16 residues. Written as DNA, the CDR3 is TGCGCCAGCAGCTCCTTGATCGGGGGGGCCGGAAATGAGCAGTTCTTC. The encoded protein is CASSSLIGGAGNEQFF.

The rearrangement joins TRBV9 to TRBJ2-1; D may match TRBD1 or TRBD2 (6 bases each). V was trimmed by 2 bases and J by 8 bases, leaving 26 bases between them. The CDR3 totals 18 residues. Germline values: CDR1 SGDLS, CDR2 YYNGEE. The CDR3 region is CASSVPRWGGTGADEQFF. DNA of the CDR3: TGTGCCAGCAGCGTCCCCCGCTGGGGCGGGACGGGGGCCGATGAGCAGTTCTTC.

This sequence joins TRBV7-2 and TRBJ2-1, with 7 positions matching TRBD1. Per the germline V gene, CDR1 is SGHTA and CDR2 is FQGNSA. This CDR3 has 15 residues. Trimming took 4 bases from V and 8 from J; bases not matched to a gene: 11. As DNA, the CDR3 is TGTGCCAGCAGCTACGCGGGCCAAAGGGGGCATGAGCAGTTCTTC. This gives the protein CASSYAGQRGHEQFF.

This rearrangement joins TRBV7-3 to TRBJ2-5; D unclear. This CDR3 comprises 15 residues. CDR1 SGHTA and CDR2 FQGTGA come from the germline V gene. Trimming left V 2 bases short and J 4 bases short, with 14 bases between. The CDR3 DNA reads as TGTGCCAGCAGCTTAGGACCGGCCCCGGGAGAGACCCAGTACTTC. Protein product: CASSLGPAPGETQYF.

The chain carries TRBV7-6 and TRBJ1-6; D uncertain. Trimming removed 2 bases from V and 8 bases from J, with 10 bases in between. Germline CDR1 reads SGHVS; CDR2 reads FNYEAQ. This CDR3 region has 14 residues. CDR3 region: CASSLSGIHSPLHF. The CDR3 DNA follows: TGTGCCAGCAGCTTATCCGGCATTCATTCACCCCTCCACTTT.

The chain couples TRBV5-6 to TRBJ2-7, with 10 bases lining up with TRBD2. The germline gives CDR1 SGHDT, CDR2 YYEEEE. Trimming removed 1 base from V and 1 base from J; junction bases left unmatched: 5. The CDR3 contains 16 residues. The CDR3 coding sequence is TGTGCCAGCAGCTTGCGTGGGACTAGCGTTTCCTACGAGCAGTACTTC. This codes for CASSLRGTSVSYEQYF.

The chain uses TRBV21-1 and TRBJ2-3; the table assigns TRBD1, which was not confirmed against the DNA. TRBV21-1 is a pseudogene locus. CDR3 length equals 12 residues. The CDR3 loop is CASSQTDVTQYF. The CDR3 DNA sequence: TGTGCCAGCTCCCAGACAGACGTGACGCAGTATTTT.

The CDR3 DNA is TGTGCCAGCAGCCTAAGGGGGAACGAGCAGTACTTC. This gives the protein CASSLRGNEQYF. J is TRBJ2-7 and V is TRBV7-8; D might be TRBD1 (6 bases). The CDR3 totals 12 residues. V was clipped by 5 bases and J by 5 bases, with 10 bases between them. The germline gives CDR1 SGHVS, CDR2 FQNEAQ.

This clone came up a few times. This chain connects TRBV27 to TRBJ1-2, with a tentative D call TRBD1 (6 bases). This CDR3 contains 13 residues. Germline CDR1 and CDR2: MNHEY and SMNVEV (reference sequence). V was shortened by 5 bases and J by 6 bases, with 13 bases between the two germline ends. In DNA, the CDR3 is TGTGCCAGCAGTCTACAGGGAGCCCATGGCTACACCTTC. Its translation: CASSLQGAHGYTF.

This rearrangement joins TRBV6-1 to TRBJ2-3; weak D call: TRBD2 (5 bases). The CDR3 is 12 residues long. Per the germline V gene, CDR1 is MNHNS and CDR2 is SASEGT. V shed 8 bases and J shed 1 base, with 7 bases lying between them. DNA for the CDR3: TGTGCCAGCGGGGAGCGCACAGATACGCAGTATTTT. It encodes CASGERTDTQYF.

The sample holds a few counts of this clone. V and J are TRBV4-3 and TRBJ1-1; no clear D gene. Trimming left V 0 bases short and J 0 bases short, with 11 bases between. Germline CDR1 LGHNA, CDR2 YSLEER. The CDR3 is made up of 16 amino acids. CDR3 in DNA: TGCGCCAGCAGCCAAGATCGTCCTTCGGTGAACACTGAAGCTTTCTTT. Protein sequence: CASSQDRPSVNTEAFF.

The rearrangement joins TRBV11-2 to TRBJ2-7, with D perhaps given as TRBD1 or TRBD2 (5 bases each). The V end lost 5 bases, the J end lost 3 bases, and 20 bases lay between the germline ends. The CDR3 contains 16 residues. Germline V gene sequence: CDR1 SGHAT, CDR2 FQNNGV. The DNA of the CDR3 is TGTGCCAGCAGCCTTACTGACGGGGCCCTATACTACGAGCAGTACTTC. Translation: CASSLTDGALYYEQYF.

This chain's CDR3 is CASSMGQGSGYEQYF. DNA of the CDR3: TGTGCCAGTAGTATGGGACAGGGTTCGGGGTACGAGCAGTACTTC. The chain employs TRBV19 and TRBJ2-7, with TRBD1 identical over 9 bases. CDR3 length: 15 residues. Germline CDR1 is LNHDA and CDR2 is SQIVND (reference sequence). With V trimmed by 3 bases and J by 4 bases, 7 bases remained unmatched.

The V call is TRBV7-2, the J call TRBJ2-1; 7 positions match TRBD2. The V and J ends lost 0 bases and 7 bases, in that order; junction bases with no gene match: 9. Looked up from germline, CDR1 is SGHTA and CDR2 is FQGNSA. CDR3 length: 16 amino acids. The CDR3 DNA is TGTGCCAGCAGCTTAGCTCCGGGAGGACTTACAAATGAGCAGTTCTTC. Its protein is CASSLAPGGLTNEQFF.